This T cell receptor (beta chain) was retrieved from a study of cytomegalovirus exposure and HLA in healthy donors. The wider study: Genetic ancestry analysis placed about 84% of the roughly 400 donors that were genotyped in the Caucasian-associated cluster.

All donors participated as healthy donors of bone marrow. In the PCR, 60 Vbeta and 13 Jbeta primers were used. As processed by the authors: There were about 88 million unique TCR beta chains by a later count, and about 11 million of them were shared. Produced via immunoSEQ multiplex PCR; TCRdb's table is partial and in-frame only. The V and J calls and clone size come from that table; D and trimming were worked out from the DNA. Of about 160,000 clones in the sample, more than 75% were seen once. In germline, CDR1 is MNHNS, CDR2 SASEGT. The CDR3 has 15 residues. Trimming stripped 5 bases from V and 7 bases from J, with 15 bases between.

Specimen: PBMCs. This chain uses TRBV6-1 with TRBJ1-6; D perhaps matches TRBD1 (6 bases). This TCR was recovered from a human donor in good health. The DNA of the CDR3 is TGTGCCAGCAGTAAACCGGGACAAGGAAATTCACCCCTCCACTTT. Amino acids: CASSKPGQGNSPLHF.